The source of this TCR beta chain is a study of beta chain features in type 1 diabetes. CDR1 is SGHTA and CDR2 is FQGNSA in the germline V gene. CDR3 length: 16 amino acids. The J segment lost 3 bases and the V segment lost 5 bases, leaving 13 bases of the junction unmatched. Donors contributed one heparinised blood draw apiece, averaging around 120 mL. Investigators reverse transcribed all isolated RNA, so they sequenced expressed TCRB transcripts. Measured with immunoSEQ multiplex PCR; TCRdb has only the in-frame clones, and not every one. Of 120,000 to 150,000 clones listed, around 50% were seen once; the top ten hold roughly 0.43%. In its sample, this clone was seen a few times.

This sequence joins TRBV7-2 and TRBJ2-7; TRBD2 matches 7 bases. The sample comprised Tregs from blood. The source of this sequence is a man aged 18 to 35 in good health. The CDR3 DNA reads TGTGCCAGCAGCCCTACTGTAGCGGGCAACTTCTACGAGCAGTACTTC. Amino acid sequence: CASSPTVAGNFYEQYF.